The sequence of this T cell receptor (beta chain) was determined in a study of response to subunit inactivated influenza vaccine. TCRdb called the RT-PCR reads again in MiXCR, with one record for every CDR3 protein. This sample has about 500,000 distinct CDR3 sequences; more than 15% occur once, and the top ten carry 3%. In its sample, this clonotype was seen a few times. The sample consisted of CD4+ T cells sorted from PBMCs, taken roughly 24 months after vaccination. The sequence was collected from a man aged 50 to 75 who received an inactivated influenza vaccine.

The CDR3 region is CASSDDGSYNEQFF. DNA for the CDR3: TGTGCCAGCAGCGATGACGGCTCCTACAATGAGCAGTTCTTC. The chain employs TRBV9 and TRBJ2-1; D ambiguous. The CDR3 contains 14 residues. V lost 3 bases and J 0 bases, leaving 7 bases between the germline ends. Germline V CDR1 and CDR2: SGDLS, YYNGEE.